This T cell receptor beta chain was sequenced for a study of T-cell memory formation after mild COVID-19. About the research overall: Clustering of TCRs was largely donor specific.

In this sample, this clonotype turned up a few times. Antigen: not known. There are 14 residues in the CDR3. Germline V gene sequence: CDR1 MGHDK, CDR2 SYGVNS. With 3 bases removed from V and 1 base from J, the gap between germline ends came to 9 bases. The study's findings and limits: Among CD4+ contracting clones, most were CM and EM, and CD8+ ones EMRA. Clones shrinking from day 15 to 85 showed even CD4/CD8 mixes; later expanders tilted CD4+.

Employing constant-segment primers, 5'RACE generated TCR alpha and TCR beta cDNA libraries bearing sample barcodes and UMIs. TCRdb redid the calling of the 5' RACE reads with MiXCR, one entry per CDR3 protein. Counted here are approximately 390,000 distinct CDR3 sequences, 16% occurring once; the ten biggest clones make up 20% to 25%. This chain uses TRBV25-1 with TRBJ2-5; D perhaps matches TRBD2 (5 bases). This receptor was obtained from a man aged 18-30 years who had mild COVID-19 (a few samples of this study predate the infection). Cell type and time point are not known. Sequencing used PBMCs or a T cell subset sorted from them (not recorded which). Written as DNA, the CDR3 is TGTGCCAGCAGTGATGGGGAGTTCCAAGAGACCCAGTACTTC. Translation gives CASSDGEFQETQYF.